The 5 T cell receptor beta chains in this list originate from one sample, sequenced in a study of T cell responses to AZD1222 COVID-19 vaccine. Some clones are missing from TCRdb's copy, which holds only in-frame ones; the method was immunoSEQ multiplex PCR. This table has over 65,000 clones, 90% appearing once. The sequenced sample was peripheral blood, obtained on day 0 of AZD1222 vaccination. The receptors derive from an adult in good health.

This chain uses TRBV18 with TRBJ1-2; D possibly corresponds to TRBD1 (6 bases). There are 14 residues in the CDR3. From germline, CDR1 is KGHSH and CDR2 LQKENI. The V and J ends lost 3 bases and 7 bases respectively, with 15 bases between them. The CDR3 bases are TGTGCCAGCTCACCCGGACAGAAGAAATCTGGCTACACCTTC. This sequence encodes CASSPGQKKSGYTF.

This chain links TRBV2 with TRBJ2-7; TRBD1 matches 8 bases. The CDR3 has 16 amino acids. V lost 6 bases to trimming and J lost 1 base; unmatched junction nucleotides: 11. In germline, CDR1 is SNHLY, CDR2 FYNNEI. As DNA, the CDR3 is TGTGCCAGCAGAAGCCTGACAGGGGTGGCGTCCTACGAGCAGTACTTC. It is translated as CASRSLTGVASYEQYF.

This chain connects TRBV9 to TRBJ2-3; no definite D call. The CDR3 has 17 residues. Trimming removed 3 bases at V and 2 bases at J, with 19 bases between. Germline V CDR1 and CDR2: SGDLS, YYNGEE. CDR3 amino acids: CASSAKDPVLTTDTQYF. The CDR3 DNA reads TGTGCCAGCAGCGCCAAGGACCCGGTCCTGACCACAGATACGCAGTATTTT.

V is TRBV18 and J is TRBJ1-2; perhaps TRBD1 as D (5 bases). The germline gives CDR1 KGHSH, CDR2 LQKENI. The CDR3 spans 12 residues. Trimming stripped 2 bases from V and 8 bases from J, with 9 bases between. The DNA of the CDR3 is TGTGCCAGCTCACCAACAGGAGGCGGCTACACCTTC. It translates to CASSPTGGGYTF.

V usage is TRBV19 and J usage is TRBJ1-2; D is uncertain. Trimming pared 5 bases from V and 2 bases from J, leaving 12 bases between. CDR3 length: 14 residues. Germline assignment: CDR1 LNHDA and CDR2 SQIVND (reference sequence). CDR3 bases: TGTGCCAGTAGTCCCCGGGGTCACAACTATGGCTACACCTTC. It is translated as CASSPRGHNYGYTF.